Listed below are T cell receptor beta chains from one sample, sequenced in a study of OX40 agonist ivuxolimab in advanced cancers. Repertoires were generated with immunoSEQ multiplex PCR, while TCRdb's copy carries only in-frame clones and drops some. The repertoire consists of 39,000 or so clones, with approximately 87% occurring once and the leading ten covering roughly a third. Sample: CD4+ or CD8+ T cells sorted from blood, taken in a trial of the OX40 agonist ivuxolimab. All receptors derive from an adult with an advanced solid tumor such as melanoma, head and neck, liver or kidney cancer. Both conserved end residues are trimmed from each CDR3.

cdr3_length	v_call	j_call	cdr3_aa
12	TRBV9	TRBJ2-3	ASSVGAGKDTQY
9	TRBV2	TRBJ2-1	ASSLRNEQF
10	TRBV5-4	TRBJ2-1	ASNGGTQEQF
10	TRBV28	TRBJ1-5	ASSLGGQPQH
13	TRBV25-1	TRBJ2-2	ASSAGQINTGELF
13	TRBV7-9	TRBJ2-2	ASSSDRGNTGELF
13	TRBV10-3	TRBJ1-4	ATQGTGTDNEKLF
13	TRBV11-2	TRBJ2-2	ASMRQDLKSGELF
12	TRBV7-9	TRBJ2-5	ASSRGTAQETQY
13	TRBV7-9	TRBJ2-2	ASSFSTGFTGELF
14	TRBV5-1	TRBJ2-7	ASSWPRQGRAYEQY
13	TRBV27	TRBJ1-2	ASSFGGAGVYGYT
14	TRBV9	TRBJ2-3	ASSATGTSVTDTQY
13	TRBV6-5	TRBJ2-7	ASSYNTGWAYEQY
16	TRBV7-8	TRBJ2-1	ASSPGAWAGGPLNEQF
13	TRBV6-6	TRBJ2-2	ASRGTFANTGELF
14	TRBV19	TRBJ2-6	ASSRVGAPGANVLT
11	TRBV5-1	TRBJ2-5	ASRPGARETQY
13	TRBV9	TRBJ2-3	ASSAPGQGTDTQY
13	TRBV5-8	TRBJ2-7	ASSFTSGPSYEQY
11	TRBV30	TRBJ2-5	AWRLTGGGTQY
15	TRBV5-6	TRBJ1-6	ASSAIREGSYNSPLH
12	TRBV7-9	TRBJ1-2	ASSLGDRAYGYT
11	TRBV10-2	TRBJ2-7	ASHLDTSYEQY
14	TRBV4-1	TRBJ1-5	ASSQTGSTRRQPQH
15	TRBV4-2	TRBJ2-3	ASSPSLGTGGGETQY
11	TRBV11-1	TRBJ2-1	ASSLEVNNEQF
12	TRBV6-1	TRBJ1-1	AADWGFMNTEAF
11	TRBV19	TRBJ1-5	ASSIGSHQPQH
12	TRBV6-4	TRBJ1-3	ASRGTLSGNTIY
11	TRBV5-8	TRBJ2-1	ASKGRSYNEQF